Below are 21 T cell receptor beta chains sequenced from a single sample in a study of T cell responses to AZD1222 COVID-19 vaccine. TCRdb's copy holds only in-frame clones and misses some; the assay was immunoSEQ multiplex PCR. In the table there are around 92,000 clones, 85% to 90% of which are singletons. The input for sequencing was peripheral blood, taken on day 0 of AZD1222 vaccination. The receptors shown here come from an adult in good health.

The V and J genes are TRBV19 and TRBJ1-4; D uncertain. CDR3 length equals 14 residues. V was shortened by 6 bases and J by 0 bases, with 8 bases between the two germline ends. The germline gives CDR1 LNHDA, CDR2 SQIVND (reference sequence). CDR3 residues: CASRTAATNEKLFF. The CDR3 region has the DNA TGTGCCAGTAGAACAGCTGCAACTAATGAAAAACTGTTTTTT. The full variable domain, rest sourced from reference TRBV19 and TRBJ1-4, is DGGITQSPKYLFRKEGQNVTLSCEQNLNHDAMYWYRQDPGQGLRLIYYSQIVNDFQKGDIAEGYSVSREKKESFPLTVTSAQKNPTAFYLCASRTAATNEKLFFGSGTQLSVL.

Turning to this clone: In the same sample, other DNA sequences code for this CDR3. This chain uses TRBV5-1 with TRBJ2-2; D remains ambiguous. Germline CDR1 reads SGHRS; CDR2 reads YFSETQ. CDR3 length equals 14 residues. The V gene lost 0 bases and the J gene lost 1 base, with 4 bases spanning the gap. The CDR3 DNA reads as TGCGCCAGCAGCTTGGGTCAGAACACCGGGGAGCTGTTTTTT. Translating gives CASSLGQNTGELFF.

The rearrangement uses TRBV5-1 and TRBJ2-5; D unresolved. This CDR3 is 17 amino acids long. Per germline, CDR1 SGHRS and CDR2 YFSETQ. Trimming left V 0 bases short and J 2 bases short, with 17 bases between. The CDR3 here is CASSLVIGVRSQETQYF. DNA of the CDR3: TGCGCCAGCAGCTTGGTGATTGGGGTCAGGAGTCAAGAGACCCAGTACTTC. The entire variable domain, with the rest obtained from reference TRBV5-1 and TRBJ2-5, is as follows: KAGVTQTPRYLIKTRGQQVTLSCSPISGHRSVSWYQQTPGQGLQFLFEYFSETQRNKGNFPGRFSGRQFSNSRSEMNVSTLELGDSALYLCASSLVIGVRSQETQYFGPGTRLLVL.

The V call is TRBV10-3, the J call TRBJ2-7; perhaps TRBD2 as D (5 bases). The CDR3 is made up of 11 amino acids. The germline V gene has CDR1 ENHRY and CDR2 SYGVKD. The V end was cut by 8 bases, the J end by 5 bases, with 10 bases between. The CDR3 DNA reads TGTGCCATCGCTCGGGGAGACGAGCAGTACTTC. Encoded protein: CAIARGDEQYF.

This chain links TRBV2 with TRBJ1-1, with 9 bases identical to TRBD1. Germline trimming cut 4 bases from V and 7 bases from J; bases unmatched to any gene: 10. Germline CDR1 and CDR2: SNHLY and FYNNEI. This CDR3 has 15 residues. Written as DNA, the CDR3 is TGTGCCAGCAGTGGTCCCGGGACAGGGAGAGGTGAAGCTTTCTTT. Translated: CASSGPGTGRGEAFF. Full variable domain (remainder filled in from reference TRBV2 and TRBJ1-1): EPEVTQTPSHQVTQMGQEVILRCVPISNHLYFYWYRQILGQKVEFLVSFYNNEISEKSEIFDDQFSVERPDGSNFTLKIRSTKLEDSAMYFCASSGPGTGRGEAFFGQGTRLTVV.

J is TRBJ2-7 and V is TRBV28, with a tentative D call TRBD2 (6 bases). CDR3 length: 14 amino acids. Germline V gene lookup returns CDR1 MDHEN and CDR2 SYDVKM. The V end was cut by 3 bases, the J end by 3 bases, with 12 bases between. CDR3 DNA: TGTGCCAGCAGTTTCCGGGGGAAGGGCTACGAGCAGTACTTC. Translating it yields CASSFRGKGYEQYF.

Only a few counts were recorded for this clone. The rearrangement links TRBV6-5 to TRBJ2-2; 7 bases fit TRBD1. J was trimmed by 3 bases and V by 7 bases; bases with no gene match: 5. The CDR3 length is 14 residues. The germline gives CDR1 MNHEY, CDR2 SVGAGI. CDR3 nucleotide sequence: TGTGCCAGCACCATAGACAGGGACACCGGGGAGCTGTTTTTT. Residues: CASTIDRDTGELFF.

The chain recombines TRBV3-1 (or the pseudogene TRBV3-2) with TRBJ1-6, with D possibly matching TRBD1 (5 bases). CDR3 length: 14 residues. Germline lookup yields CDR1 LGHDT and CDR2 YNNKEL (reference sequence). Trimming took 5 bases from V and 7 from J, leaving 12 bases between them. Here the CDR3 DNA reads TGTGCCAGCAGCTCACGGAGGGGAAATTCACCCCTCCACTTT. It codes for CASSSRRGNSPLHF.

CDR3 region: CASSAAGTEAFF. The CDR3 DNA follows: TGTGCCAGCTCCGCGGCGGGCACTGAAGCTTTCTTT. The chain carries TRBV7-2 and TRBJ1-1; no clear D. The ends were cut back, 8 bases at V and 4 bases at J, with 11 bases in the middle. CDR3 length equals 12 residues. Germline V gene sequence: CDR1 SGHTA, CDR2 FQGNSA.

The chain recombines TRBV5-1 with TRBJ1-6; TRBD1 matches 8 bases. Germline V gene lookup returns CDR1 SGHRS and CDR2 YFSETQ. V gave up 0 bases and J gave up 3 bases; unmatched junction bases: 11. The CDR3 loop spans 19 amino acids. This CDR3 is CASSLEAGGDFFYNSPLHF. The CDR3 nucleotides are TGCGCCAGCAGCTTGGAGGCAGGGGGCGATTTTTTCTATAATTCACCCCTCCACTTT.

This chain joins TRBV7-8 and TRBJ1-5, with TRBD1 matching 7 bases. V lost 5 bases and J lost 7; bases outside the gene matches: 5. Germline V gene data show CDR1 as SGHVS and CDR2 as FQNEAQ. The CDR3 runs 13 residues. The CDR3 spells CASSTQGRQPQHF. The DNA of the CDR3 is TGTGCCAGCAGCACACAGGGGAGGCAGCCCCAGCATTTT.

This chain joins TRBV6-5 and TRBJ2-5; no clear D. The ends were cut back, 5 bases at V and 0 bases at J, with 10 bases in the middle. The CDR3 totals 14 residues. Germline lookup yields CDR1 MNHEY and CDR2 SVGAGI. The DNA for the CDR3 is TGTGCCAGCAGTCTAGGAATGTACCAAGAGACCCAGTACTTC. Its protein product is CASSLGMYQETQYF.

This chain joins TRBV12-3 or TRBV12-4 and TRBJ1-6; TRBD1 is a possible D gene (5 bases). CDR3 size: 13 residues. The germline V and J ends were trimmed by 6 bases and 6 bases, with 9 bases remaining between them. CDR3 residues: CASREDSNSPLHF. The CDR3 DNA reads TGTGCCAGCAGAGAAGACAGTAATTCACCCCTCCACTTT.

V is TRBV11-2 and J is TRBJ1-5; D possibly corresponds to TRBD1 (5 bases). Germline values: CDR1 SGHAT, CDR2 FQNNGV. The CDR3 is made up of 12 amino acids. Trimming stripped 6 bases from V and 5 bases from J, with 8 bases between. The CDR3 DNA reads TGTGCCAGCAGGGGGCCGGATCAGCCCCAGCATTTT. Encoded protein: CASRGPDQPQHF.

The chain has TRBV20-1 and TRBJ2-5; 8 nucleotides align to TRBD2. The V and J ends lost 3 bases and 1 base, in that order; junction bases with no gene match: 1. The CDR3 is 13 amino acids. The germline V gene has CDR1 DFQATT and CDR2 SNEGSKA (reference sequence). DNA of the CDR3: TGCAGTGCTAGTGGACTAGCCCAAGAGACCCAGTACTTC. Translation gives CSASGLAQETQYF.

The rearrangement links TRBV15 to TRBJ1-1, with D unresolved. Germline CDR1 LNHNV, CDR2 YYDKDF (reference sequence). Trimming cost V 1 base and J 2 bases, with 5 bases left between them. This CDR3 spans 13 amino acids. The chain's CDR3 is CATSRGGNTEAFF. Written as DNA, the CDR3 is TGTGCCACCAGCAGAGGCGGTAACACTGAAGCTTTCTTT.

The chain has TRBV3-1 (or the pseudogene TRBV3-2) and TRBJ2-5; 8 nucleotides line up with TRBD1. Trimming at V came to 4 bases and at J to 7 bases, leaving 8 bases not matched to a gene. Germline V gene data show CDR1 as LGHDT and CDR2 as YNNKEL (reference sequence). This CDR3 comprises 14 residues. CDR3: CASSLDRGRGTQYF. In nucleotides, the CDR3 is TGTGCCAGCAGCCTCGACAGGGGTCGAGGGACCCAGTACTTC.

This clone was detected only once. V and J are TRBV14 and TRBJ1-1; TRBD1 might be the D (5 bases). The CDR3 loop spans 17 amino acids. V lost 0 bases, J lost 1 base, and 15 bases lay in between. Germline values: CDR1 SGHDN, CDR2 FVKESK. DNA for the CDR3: TGTGCCAGCAGCCAAGAAGCAGGGATATTTTGGAACACTGAAGCTTTCTTT. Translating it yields CASSQEAGIFWNTEAFF. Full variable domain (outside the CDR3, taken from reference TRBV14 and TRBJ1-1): EAGVTQFPSHSVIEKGQTVTLRCDPISGHDNLYWYRRVMGKEIKFLLHFVKESKQDESGMPNNRFLAERTGGTYSTLKVQPAELEDSGVYFCASSQEAGIFWNTEAFFGQGTRLTVV.

CDR3 nucleotides: TGTGCCAGCAATACAGGGTCTTGGGAAAAACTGTTTTTT. This sequence encodes CASNTGSWEKLFF. The chain recombines TRBV28 with TRBJ1-4; D is possibly TRBD1 (6 bases). Trimming cost V 7 bases and J 8 bases, with 14 bases left between them. This CDR3 has 13 amino acids. CDR1 and CDR2 (germline): MDHEN, SYDVKM.

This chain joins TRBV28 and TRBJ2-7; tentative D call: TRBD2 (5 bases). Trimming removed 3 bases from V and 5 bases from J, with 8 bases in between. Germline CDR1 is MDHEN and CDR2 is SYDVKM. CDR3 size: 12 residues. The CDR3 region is CASSFRRNEQYF. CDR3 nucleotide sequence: TGTGCCAGCAGTTTCCGGAGGAACGAGCAGTACTTC. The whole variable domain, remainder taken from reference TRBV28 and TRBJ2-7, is DVKVTQSSRYLVKRTGEKVFLECVQDMDHENMFWYRQDPGLGLRLIYFSYDVKMKEKGDIPEGYSVSREKKERFSLILESASTNQTSMYLCASSFRRNEQYFGPGTRLTVT.

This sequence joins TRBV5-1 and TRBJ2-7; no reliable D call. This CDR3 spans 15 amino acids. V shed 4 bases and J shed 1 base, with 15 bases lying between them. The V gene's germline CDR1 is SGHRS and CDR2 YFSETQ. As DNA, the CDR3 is TGCGCCAGCAGCCCCCGGGTAGGCGGATCCTACGAGCAGTACTTC. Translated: CASSPRVGGSYEQYF.